Listed below are T cell receptor beta chains from one sample, sequenced in a study of blood T cells in healthy people across ages. TCRdb redid the calling of the 5' RACE reads with MiXCR, one entry per CDR3 protein. Here the sample spans some 800,000 distinct CDR3 sequences, 20% to 30% being singletons. The same data also contributed to another study, on T cells of mothers and their children.

The specimen was blood. The receptors were sampled from a boy between 10 and 17 years old in good health. Both conserved end residues are trimmed from each CDR3. A row's size may be missing; if present it is once, few, many or a size class.

V | size | CDR3
TRBV11-2 | few | ASDRGALGDTQY
TRBV28 | few | ASRENIGFYEQY
TRBV7-3 | NA | ASSPAGGLTDTQY
TRBV29-1 | NA | STGPKETQY
TRBV6-2/TRBV6-3 | few | ASSSIENSTDTQY
TRBV2 | NA | ASSEGSTWETQY
TRBV5-1 | once | ASSVTSGANTGELF
TRBV4-2 | NA | ASSQVGDSHEQY
TRBV7-9 | few | ASDDMGTTYEQY
TRBV6-1 | few | ASRTTGFGYGYT
TRBV7-6 | few | ASSWTGGASRETQY
TRBV3-1 | few | ASNIPGGELF
TRBV3-1 | NA | ASSQVQGANGYT
TRBV5-1 | NA | ASSTDRGIGGYT
TRBV21-1 | NA | ASSRNANRNYGYT
TRBV5-1 | few | ASSLGALAGLKETQY
TRBV30 | few | AWRRSGSSYEQY
TRBV6-5 | NA | ASTRDRLAETQY
TRBV4-3 | NA | ASSQDGTEQETQY
TRBV5-5 | few | ASSLGQRPHYEQY
TRBV7-2 | many | ASSLAVTGLNPDTQY
TRBV7-2 | NA | ASSLGTGWSYEQY
TRBV9 | few | ASSSDAAGGETQY